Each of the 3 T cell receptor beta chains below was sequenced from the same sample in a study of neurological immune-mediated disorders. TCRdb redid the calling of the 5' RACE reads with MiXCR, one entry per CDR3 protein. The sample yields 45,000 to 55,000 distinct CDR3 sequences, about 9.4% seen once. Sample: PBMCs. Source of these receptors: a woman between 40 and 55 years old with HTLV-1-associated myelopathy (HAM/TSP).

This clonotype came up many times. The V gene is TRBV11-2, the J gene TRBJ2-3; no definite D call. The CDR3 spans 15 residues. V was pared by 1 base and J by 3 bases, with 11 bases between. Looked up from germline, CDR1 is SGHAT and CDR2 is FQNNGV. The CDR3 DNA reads TGTGCCAGCAGCTTAGGGCTAGGGTTGACAGATACGCAGTATTTT. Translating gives CASSLGLGLTDTQYF.

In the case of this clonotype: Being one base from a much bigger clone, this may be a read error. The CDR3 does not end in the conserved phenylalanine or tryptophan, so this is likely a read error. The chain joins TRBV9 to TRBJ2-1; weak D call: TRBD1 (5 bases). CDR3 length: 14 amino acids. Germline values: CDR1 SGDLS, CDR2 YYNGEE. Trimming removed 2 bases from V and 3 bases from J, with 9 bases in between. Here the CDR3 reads CASSVGDSYNEQFS. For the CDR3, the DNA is TGTGCCAGCAGCGTCGGAGACAGCTACAATGAGCAGTTCTCC.

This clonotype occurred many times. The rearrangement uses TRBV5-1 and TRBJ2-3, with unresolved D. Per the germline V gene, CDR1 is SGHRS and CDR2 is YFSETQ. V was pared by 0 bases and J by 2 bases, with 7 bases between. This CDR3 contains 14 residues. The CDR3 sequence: CASSLDTTTDTQYF. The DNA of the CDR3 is TGCGCCAGCAGCTTGGACACAACCACAGATACGCAGTATTTT.